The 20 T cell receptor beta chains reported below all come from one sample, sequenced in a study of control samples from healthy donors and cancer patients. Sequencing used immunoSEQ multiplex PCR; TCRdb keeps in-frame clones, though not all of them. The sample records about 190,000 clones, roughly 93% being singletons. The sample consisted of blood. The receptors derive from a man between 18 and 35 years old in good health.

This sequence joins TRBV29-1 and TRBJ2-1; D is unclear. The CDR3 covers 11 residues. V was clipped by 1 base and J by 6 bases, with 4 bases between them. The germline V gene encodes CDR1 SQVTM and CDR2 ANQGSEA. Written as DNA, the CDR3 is TGCAGCGTTGAAGTAGTCAATGAGCAGTTCTTC. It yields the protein CSVEVVNEQFF.

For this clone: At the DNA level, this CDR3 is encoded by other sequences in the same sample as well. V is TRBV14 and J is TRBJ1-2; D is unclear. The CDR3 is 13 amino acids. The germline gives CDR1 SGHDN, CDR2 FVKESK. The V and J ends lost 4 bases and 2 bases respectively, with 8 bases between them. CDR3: CASSPSQNYGYTF. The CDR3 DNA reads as TGTGCCAGCAGCCCCTCGCAAAACTATGGCTACACCTTC.

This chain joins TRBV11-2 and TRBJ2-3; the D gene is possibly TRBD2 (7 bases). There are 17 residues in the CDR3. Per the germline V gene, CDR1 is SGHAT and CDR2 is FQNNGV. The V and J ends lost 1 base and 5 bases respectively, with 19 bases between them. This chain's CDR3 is CASSLGYGGAGEDTQYF. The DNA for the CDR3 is TGTGCCAGCAGCTTAGGTTATGGGGGGGCGGGTGAAGATACGCAGTATTTT.

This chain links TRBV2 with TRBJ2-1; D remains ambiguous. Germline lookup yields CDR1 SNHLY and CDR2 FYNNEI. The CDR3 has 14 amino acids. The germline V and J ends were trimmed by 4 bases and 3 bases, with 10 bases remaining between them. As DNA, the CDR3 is TGTGCCAGCAGTGTGTGGACGGACTACAATGAGCAGTTCTTC. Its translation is CASSVWTDYNEQFF.

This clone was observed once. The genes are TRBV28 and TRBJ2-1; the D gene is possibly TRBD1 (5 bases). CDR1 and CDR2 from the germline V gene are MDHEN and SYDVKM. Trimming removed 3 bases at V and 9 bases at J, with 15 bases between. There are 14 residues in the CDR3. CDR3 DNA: TGTGCCAGCAGTTTTTTCAGGGCAAAGGGTGAGCAGTTCTTC. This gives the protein CASSFFRAKGEQFF.

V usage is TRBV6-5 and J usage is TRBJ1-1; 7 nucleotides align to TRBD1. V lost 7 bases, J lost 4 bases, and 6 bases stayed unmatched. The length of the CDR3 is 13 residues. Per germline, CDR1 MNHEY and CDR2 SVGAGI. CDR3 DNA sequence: TGTGCCAGCAACCTTGCAGGGGGCACTGAAGCTTTCTTT. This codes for CASNLAGGTEAFF.

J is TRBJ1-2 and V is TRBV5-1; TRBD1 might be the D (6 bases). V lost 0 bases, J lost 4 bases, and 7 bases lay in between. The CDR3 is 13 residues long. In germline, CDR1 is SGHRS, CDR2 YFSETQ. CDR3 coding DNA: TGCGCCAGCAGCTTGGGGACAGTCTATGGCTACACCTTC. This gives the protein CASSLGTVYGYTF.

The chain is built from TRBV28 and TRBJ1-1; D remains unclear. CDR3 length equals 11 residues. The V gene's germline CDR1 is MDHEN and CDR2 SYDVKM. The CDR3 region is CRLGLRTEAFF. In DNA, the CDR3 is TGTCGTTTGGGCTTGAGGACTGAAGCTTTCTTT.

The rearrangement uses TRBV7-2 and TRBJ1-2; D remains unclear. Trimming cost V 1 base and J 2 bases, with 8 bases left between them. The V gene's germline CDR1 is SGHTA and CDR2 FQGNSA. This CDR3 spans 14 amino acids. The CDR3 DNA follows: TGTGCCAGCAGCTTAGAGAGCTTAAACTATGGCTACACCTTC. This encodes CASSLESLNYGYTF. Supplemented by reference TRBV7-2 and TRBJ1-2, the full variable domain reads GAGVSQSPSNKVTEKGKDVELRCDPISGHTALYWYRQSLGQGLEFLIYFQGNSAPDKSGLPSDRFSAERTGGSVSTLTIQRTQQEDSAVYLCASSLESLNYGYTFGSGTRLTVV.

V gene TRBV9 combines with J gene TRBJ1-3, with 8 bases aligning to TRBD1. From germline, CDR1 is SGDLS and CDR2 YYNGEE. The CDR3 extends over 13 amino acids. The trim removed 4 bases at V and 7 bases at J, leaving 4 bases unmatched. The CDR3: CASSSGTGNTIYF. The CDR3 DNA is TGTGCCAGCAGCTCGGGGACAGGTAACACCATATATTTT.

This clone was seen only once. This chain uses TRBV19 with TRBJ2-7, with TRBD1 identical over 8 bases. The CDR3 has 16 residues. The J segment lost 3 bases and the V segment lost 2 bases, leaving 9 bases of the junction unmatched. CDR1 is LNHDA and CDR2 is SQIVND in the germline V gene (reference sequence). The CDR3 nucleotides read TGTGCCAGTAGTATAAGTTTGACAGGGGCGAACTACGAGCAGTACTTC. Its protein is CASSISLTGANYEQYF. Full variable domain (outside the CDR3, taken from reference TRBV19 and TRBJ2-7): DGGITQSPKYLFRKEGQNVTLSCEQNLNHDAMYWYRQDPGQGLRLIYYSQIVNDFQKGDIAEGYSVSREKKESFPLTVTSAQKNPTAFYLCASSISLTGANYEQYFGPGTRLTVT.

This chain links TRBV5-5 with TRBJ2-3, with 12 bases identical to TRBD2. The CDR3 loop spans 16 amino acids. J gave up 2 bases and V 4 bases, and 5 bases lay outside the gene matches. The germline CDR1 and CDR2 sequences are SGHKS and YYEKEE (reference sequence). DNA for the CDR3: TGTGCCAGCAGCCTAACTAGCGGGGGGTTCACAGATACGCAGTATTTT. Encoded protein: CASSLTSGGFTDTQYF.

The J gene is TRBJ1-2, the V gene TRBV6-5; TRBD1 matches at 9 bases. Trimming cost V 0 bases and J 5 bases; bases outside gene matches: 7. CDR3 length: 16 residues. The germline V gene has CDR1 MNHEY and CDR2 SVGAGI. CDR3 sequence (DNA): TGTGCCAGCAGTTACTCTCCGGGACAGGGAGGATATGGCTACACCTTC. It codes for CASSYSPGQGGYGYTF.

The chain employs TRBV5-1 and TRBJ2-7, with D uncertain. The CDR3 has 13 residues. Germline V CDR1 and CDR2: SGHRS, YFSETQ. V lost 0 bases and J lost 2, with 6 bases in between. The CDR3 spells CASSLARPYEQYF. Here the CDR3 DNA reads TGCGCCAGCAGCTTGGCCAGGCCCTACGAGCAGTACTTC.

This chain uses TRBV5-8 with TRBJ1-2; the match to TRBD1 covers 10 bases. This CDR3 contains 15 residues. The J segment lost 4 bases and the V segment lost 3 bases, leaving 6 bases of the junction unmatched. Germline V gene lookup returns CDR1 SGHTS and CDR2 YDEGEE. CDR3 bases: TGTGCCAGCAGCTATGACAGGGGGCGCGCCTATGGCTACACCTTC. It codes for CASSYDRGRAYGYTF.

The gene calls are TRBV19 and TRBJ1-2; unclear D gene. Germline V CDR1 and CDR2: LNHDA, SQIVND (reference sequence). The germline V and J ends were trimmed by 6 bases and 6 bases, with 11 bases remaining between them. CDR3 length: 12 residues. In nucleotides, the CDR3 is TGTGCCAGTAGCGATGGAGGGAATGGCTACACCTTC. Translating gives CASSDGGNGYTF.

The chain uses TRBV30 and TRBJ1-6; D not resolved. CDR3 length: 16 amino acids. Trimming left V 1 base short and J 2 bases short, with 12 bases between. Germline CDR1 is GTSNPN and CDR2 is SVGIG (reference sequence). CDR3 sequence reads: CAWSAGVGTYNSPLHF. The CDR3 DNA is TGTGCCTGGAGTGCTGGAGTTGGGACCTATAATTCACCCCTCCACTTT.

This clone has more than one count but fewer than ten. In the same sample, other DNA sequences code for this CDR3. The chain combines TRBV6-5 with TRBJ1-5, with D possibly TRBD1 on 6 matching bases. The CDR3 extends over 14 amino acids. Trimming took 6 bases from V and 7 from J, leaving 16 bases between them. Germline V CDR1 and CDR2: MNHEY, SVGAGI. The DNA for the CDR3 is TGTGCCAGCAGCGACCAGGGGATCGGGCAGCCCCAGCATTTT. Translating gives CASSDQGIGQPQHF.

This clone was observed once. CDR3 protein: CASSPGRGVTEAFF. The CDR3 DNA follows: TGTGCCAGCTCACCAGGCAGGGGCGTCACTGAAGCTTTCTTT. This chain uses TRBV18 with TRBJ1-1; D might be TRBD1 (6 bases). Germline V gene lookup returns CDR1 KGHSH and CDR2 LQKENI. Trimming stripped 2 bases from V and 4 bases from J, with 11 bases between. The CDR3 totals 14 residues.

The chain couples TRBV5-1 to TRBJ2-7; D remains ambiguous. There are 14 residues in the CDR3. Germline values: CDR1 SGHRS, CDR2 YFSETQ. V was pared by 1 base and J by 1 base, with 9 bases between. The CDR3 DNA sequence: TGCGCCAGCAGCTTGTCTTGGGGTTCCTACGAGCAGTACTTC. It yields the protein CASSLSWGSYEQYF.